Included here is one T cell receptor beta chain sequence, with context. V was shortened by 2 bases and J by 8 bases, with 19 bases between the two germline ends. This CDR3 contains 15 residues. Germline V gives CDR1 DFQATT, CDR2 SNEGSKA (reference sequence). Tregs were sorted as CD4+CD25+CD127-/low cells. TCRdb analysed the 5' RACE reads with MiXCR anew, one entry per CDR3 protein. Of 9,500 to 15,000 distinct CDR3 sequences listed, 45% to 60% are singletons. The clonotype was recovered from a female donor with breast cancer. The material sequenced was tumor-infiltrating Tregs sorted from the breast tumor. This sequence joins TRBV20-1 and TRBJ2-1; unclear D gene. This CDR3 is CSARSGRELGDEQFF. The CDR3 coding sequence is TGCAGTGCTAGAAGTGGACGCGAATTAGGAGATGAGCAGTTCTTC.